This T cell receptor beta chain was found in a study of blood T cell repertoires in COVID-19. Some clones are missing from TCRdb's copy, which holds only in-frame ones; the method was immunoSEQ multiplex PCR. The profile shows approximately 300,000 clones, about 85% of them singletons. Source material: peripheral blood. The TCR sequence derives from a human donor with COVID-19, enrolled during active disease. The donor label of this sample is uncertain.

The CDR3 sequence is CASVGPLAGVAEQYF. CDR3 nucleotide sequence: TGTGCCAGCGTAGGCCCACTAGCGGGAGTTGCCGAGCAGTACTTC. The chain uses TRBV28 and TRBJ2-7; 11 nucleotides line up with TRBD2. Germline CDR1 MDHEN, CDR2 SYDVKM. Germline trimming cut 8 bases from V and 6 bases from J; bases unmatched to any gene: 12. The length of the CDR3 is 15 residues.